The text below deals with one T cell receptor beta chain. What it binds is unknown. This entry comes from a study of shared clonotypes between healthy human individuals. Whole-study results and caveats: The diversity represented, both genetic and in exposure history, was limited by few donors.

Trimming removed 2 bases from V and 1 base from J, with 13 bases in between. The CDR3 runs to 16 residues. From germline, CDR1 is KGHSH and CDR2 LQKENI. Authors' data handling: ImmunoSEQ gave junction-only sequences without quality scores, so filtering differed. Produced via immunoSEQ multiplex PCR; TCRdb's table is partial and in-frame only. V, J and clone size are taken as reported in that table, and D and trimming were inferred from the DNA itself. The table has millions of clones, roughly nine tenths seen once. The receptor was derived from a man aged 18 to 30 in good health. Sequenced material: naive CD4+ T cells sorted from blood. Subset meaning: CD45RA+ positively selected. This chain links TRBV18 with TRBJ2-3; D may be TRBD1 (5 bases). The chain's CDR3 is CASSPIDRVGTDTQYF. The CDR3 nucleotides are TGTGCCAGCTCACCAATAGACAGAGTGGGCACAGATACGCAGTATTTT.